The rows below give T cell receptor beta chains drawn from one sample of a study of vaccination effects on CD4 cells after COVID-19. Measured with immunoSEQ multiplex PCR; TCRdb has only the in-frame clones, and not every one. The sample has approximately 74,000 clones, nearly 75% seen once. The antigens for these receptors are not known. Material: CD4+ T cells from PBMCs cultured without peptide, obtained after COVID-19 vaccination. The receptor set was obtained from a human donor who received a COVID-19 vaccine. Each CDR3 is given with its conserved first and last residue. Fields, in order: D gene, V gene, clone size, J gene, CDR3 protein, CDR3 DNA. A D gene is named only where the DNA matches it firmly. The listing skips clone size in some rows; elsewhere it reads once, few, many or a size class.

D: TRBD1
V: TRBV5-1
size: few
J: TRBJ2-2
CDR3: CASSFRGQDTGELFF
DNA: TGCGCCAGCAGCTTCAGGGGGCAGGACACCGGGGAGCTGTTTTTT

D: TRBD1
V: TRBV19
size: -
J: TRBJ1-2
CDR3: CASSPPDRDWNGYTF
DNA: TGTGCCAGTAGTCCCCCGGACAGGGATTGGAATGGCTACACCTTC

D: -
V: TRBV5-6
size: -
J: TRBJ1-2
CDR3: CASSYQGKYGYTF
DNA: TGTGCCAGCAGTTACCAAGGGAAATATGGCTACACCTTC

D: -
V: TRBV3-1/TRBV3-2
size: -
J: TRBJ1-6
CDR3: CASSSNGGMGSPLHF
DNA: TGTGCCAGCAGCTCAAATGGGGGAATGGGTTCACCCCTCCACTTT

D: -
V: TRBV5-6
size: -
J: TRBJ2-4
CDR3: CASTLTVGQNIQYF
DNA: TGTGCCAGCACCTTGACAGTGGGCCAAAACATTCAGTACTTC

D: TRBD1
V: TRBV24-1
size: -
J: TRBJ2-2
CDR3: CATSDTGGGFTGELFF
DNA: TGTGCCACCAGTGATACAGGGGGCGGGTTCACCGGGGAGCTGTTTTTT

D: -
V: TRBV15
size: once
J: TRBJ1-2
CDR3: CATSRDPAPAEGYTF
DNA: TGTGCCACCAGCAGAGACCCCGCCCCCGCGGAAGGCTACACCTTC

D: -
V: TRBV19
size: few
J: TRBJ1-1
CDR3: CASSIPGLSTEAFF
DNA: TGTGCCAGTAGTATTCCCGGACTGTCCACTGAAGCTTTCTTT

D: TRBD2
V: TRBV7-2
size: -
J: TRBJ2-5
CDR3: CASSFRLAGGKTQYF
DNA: TGTGCCAGCAGCTTCCGACTAGCGGGGGGGAAGACCCAGTACTTC

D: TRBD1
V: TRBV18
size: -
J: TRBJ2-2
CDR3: CASSPPRQGPNTGELFF
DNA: TGTGCCAGCTCACCACCAAGACAGGGCCCGAACACCGGGGAGCTGTTTTTT

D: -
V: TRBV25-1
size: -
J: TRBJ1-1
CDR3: CASIGLEAFF
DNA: TGTGCCAGCATAGGGTTGGAAGCTTTCTTT

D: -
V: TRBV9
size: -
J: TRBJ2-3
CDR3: CASSAPASTDTQYF
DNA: TGTGCCAGCAGCGCCCCGGCGAGCACAGATACGCAGTATTTT

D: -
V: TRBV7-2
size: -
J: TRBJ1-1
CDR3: CASSFLQGVNTEAFF
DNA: TGTGCCAGCAGCTTCCTCCAGGGAGTCAACACTGAAGCTTTCTTT

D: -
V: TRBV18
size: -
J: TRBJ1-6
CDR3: CASSADPYNSPLHF
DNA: TGTGCCAGCTCCGCGGACCCATATAATTCACCCCTCCACTTT

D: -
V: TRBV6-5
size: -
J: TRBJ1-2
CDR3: CASTQVGYYGYTF
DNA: TGTGCCAGCACCCAGGTTGGGTACTATGGCTACACCTTC

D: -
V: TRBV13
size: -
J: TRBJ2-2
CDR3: CASSPRIAGELFF
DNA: TGTGCCAGCAGTCCCAGGATCGCCGGGGAGCTGTTTTTT

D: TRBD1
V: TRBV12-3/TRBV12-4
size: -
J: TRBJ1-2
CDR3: CASSRQGVTF
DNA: TGTGCCAGCAGTCGACAGGGTGTTACCTTC

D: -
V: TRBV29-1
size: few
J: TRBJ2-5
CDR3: CSATGGGAETQYF
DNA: TGCAGCGCCACCGGGGGCGGGGCGGAGACCCAGTACTTC

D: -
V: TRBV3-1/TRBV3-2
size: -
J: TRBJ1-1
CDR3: CASSSGPGEAFF
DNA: TGTGCCAGCAGCTCTGGGCCCGGGGAAGCTTTCTTT

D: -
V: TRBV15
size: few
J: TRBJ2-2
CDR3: CATSSKGTGELFF
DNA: TGTGCCACCAGCAGCAAGGGGACCGGGGAGCTGTTTTTT

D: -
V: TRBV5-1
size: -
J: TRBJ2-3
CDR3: CASSLLARGTDTQYF
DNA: TGCGCCAGCAGCTTACTAGCTCGTGGCACAGATACGCAGTATTTT

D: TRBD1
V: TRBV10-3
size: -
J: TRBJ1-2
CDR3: CAISETGTADGYTF
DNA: TGTGCCATCAGTGAGACCGGGACAGCAGATGGCTACACCTTC

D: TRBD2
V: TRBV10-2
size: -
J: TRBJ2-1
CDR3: CASSESDRVAGGPSYNEQFF
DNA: TGCGCCAGCAGTGAGTCCGATAGGGTAGCGGGGGGGCCATCCTACAATGAGCAGTTCTTC